The 27 T cell receptor beta chains given below trace back to one sample, sequenced in a study of CD8 T cells in ankylosing spondylitis. Each CDR3 protein is one row after TCRdb ran MiXCR on the 5' RACE reads. The profile shows more than 300,000 distinct CDR3 sequences, 11% of them singletons. The sequenced material came from blood, either unsorted or a sorted T cell fraction (not recorded which). The receptors shown here come from a female donor with ankylosing spondylitis or in good health (not recorded which).

In this sample, this clonotype turned up many times. As DNA, the CDR3 is TGTGCCAGCAGCGTACTAGCGGGGGGGGACATTCAGTACTTC. This translates into CASSVLAGGDIQYF. This rearrangement joins TRBV9 to TRBJ2-4; 12 bases are a match to TRBD2. Unmatched junction bases numbered 1, after V lost 1 base and J lost 8 bases. CDR1 is SGDLS and CDR2 is YYNGEE in the germline V gene. This CDR3 spans 14 amino acids.

The rearrangement links TRBV9 to TRBJ1-1; tentative D call: TRBD1 (6 bases). V lost 0 bases to trimming and J lost 1 base, with 10 bases between them. The CDR3 runs 15 residues. Germline-derived CDR1 and CDR2 are SGDLS and YYNGEE. CDR3: CASSVDGGANTEAFF. CDR3 DNA sequence: TGTGCCAGCAGCGTAGATGGGGGGGCGAACACTGAAGCTTTCTTT.

This clonotype occurred a few times. The chain uses TRBV7-2 and TRBJ1-6, with 8 bases lining up with TRBD1. The V gene end was trimmed by 5 bases and the J gene end by 7 bases; junction bases not matched to a gene: 13. Germline V lookup: CDR1 SGHTA, CDR2 FQGNSA. CDR3 size: 17 residues. As DNA, the CDR3 is TGTGCCAGCAGCGCAAAGTTGGGCAGGGGGCACAATTCACCCCTCCACTTT. Translating gives CASSAKLGRGHNSPLHF.

This clonotype came up many times. The V call is TRBV29-1, the J call TRBJ2-5, with D unresolved. The V end lost 7 bases, the J end lost 3 bases, and 6 bases lay between the germline ends. CDR1 is SQVTM, CDR2 ANQGSEA, per germline. This CDR3 has 10 amino acids. The CDR3 coding sequence is TGCAGCGCCTATGAAGAGACCCAGTACTTC. Protein product: CSAYEETQYF.

This clonotype was picked up a small number of times. The V and J genes are TRBV7-9 and TRBJ2-1, with TRBD2 matching over 8 bases. The CDR3 loop spans 16 amino acids. J gave up 0 bases and V 5 bases, and 6 bases lay outside the gene matches. Germline-derived CDR1 and CDR2 are SEHNR and FQNEAQ (reference sequence). The CDR3 loop reads CASSPGSGSSYNEQFF. CDR3 sequence (DNA): TGTGCCAGCAGCCCAGGGAGCGGGAGCTCCTACAATGAGCAGTTCTTC.

In this sample, this clonotype turned up a few times. CDR3 in DNA: TGCAGTGCTAGCCCCTTCGGGCCGGAGGCACCCTTCGAGCAGTACTTC. It codes for CSASPFGPEAPFEQYF. J is TRBJ2-7 and V is TRBV20-1; TRBD2 is a possible D gene (5 bases). CDR1 and CDR2 (germline): DFQATT, SNEGSKA (reference sequence). This CDR3 comprises 16 residues. Trimming took off 3 bases at V and 6 bases at J, with 24 bases between the two ends.

This clonotype was found many times. This chain connects TRBV29-1 to TRBJ1-2; 8 nucleotides align to TRBD1. Germline assignment: CDR1 SQVTM and CDR2 ANQGSEA. J was trimmed by 0 bases and V by 7 bases; bases with no gene match: 4. The CDR3 runs 13 residues. CDR3 loop: CSGSQGANYGYTF. The CDR3, as DNA: TGCAGCGGATCACAGGGGGCTAACTATGGCTACACCTTC.

This clonotype appeared many times. The chain employs TRBV10-3 and TRBJ2-7, with D unresolved. With 3 bases removed from V and 2 bases from J, the gap between germline ends came to 8 bases. The CDR3 runs 13 residues. From germline, CDR1 is ENHRY and CDR2 SYGVKD. CDR3 nucleotide sequence: TGTGCCATCAGTGAACGGGTAGCCTACGAGCAGTACTTC. Protein sequence: CAISERVAYEQYF.

This clonotype showed up many times. V is TRBV5-1 and J is TRBJ2-1, with 10 bases identical to TRBD2. In germline, CDR1 is SGHRS, CDR2 YFSETQ. With 3 bases clipped from V and 2 bases from J, the junction kept 5 bases outside the gene matches. The CDR3 extends over 16 amino acids. The DNA of the CDR3 is TGCGCCAGCAGCTCGAGTAGCGGGGGGACCTACAATGAGCAGTTCTTC. This sequence encodes CASSSSSGGTYNEQFF.

This clonotype was observed a handful of times. The V gene is TRBV20-1, the J gene TRBJ2-1; the match to TRBD2 covers 10 bases. The V gene's germline CDR1 is DFQATT and CDR2 SNEGSKA (reference sequence). The CDR3 has 14 residues. Trimming took 4 bases from V and 2 from J; bases not matched to a gene: 2. The CDR3 region is CSAISGRTYNEQFF. CDR3 nucleotide sequence: TGCAGTGCTATTAGCGGGAGGACCTACAATGAGCAGTTCTTC.

Many counts were recorded for this clonotype. V usage is TRBV5-1 and J usage is TRBJ2-7; TRBD1 matches at 8 bases. The V gene's germline CDR1 is SGHRS and CDR2 YFSETQ. The CDR3 is made up of 16 amino acids. V was pared by 1 base and J by 2 bases, with 8 bases of the junction left unmatched. The CDR3 DNA reads TGCGCCAGCAGCTTGTACCCGGGACAGGCGACCTACGAGCAGTACTTC. Translated: CASSLYPGQATYEQYF.

This clonotype was seen a few times. The chain joins TRBV5-1 to TRBJ2-3, with 9 bases aligning to TRBD2. The CDR3 has 16 amino acids. V was pared by 2 bases and J by 4 bases, with 8 bases of the junction left unmatched. Germline V gene lookup returns CDR1 SGHRS and CDR2 YFSETQ. CDR3 amino acids: CASSLSSGTAADTQYF. In DNA form, the CDR3 reads TGCGCCAGCAGCTTATCTAGCGGGACTGCGGCAGATACGCAGTATTTT.

This clonotype was picked up one time. The chain recombines TRBV4-2 with TRBJ2-3; TRBD2 agrees at 7 bases. V dropped 0 bases and J dropped 5; count of bases not matched to a gene: 5. CDR3 length: 15 amino acids. Germline CDR1 is LGHNA and CDR2 is YNFKEQ. The CDR3 region is CASSQEGQRGDTQYF. CDR3 DNA: TGTGCCAGCAGCCAAGAGGGCCAGCGGGGAGATACGCAGTATTTT.

This clonotype occurred many times. This sequence joins TRBV12-3 or TRBV12-4 and TRBJ2-7; 11 nucleotides line up with TRBD2. This CDR3 has 14 amino acids. V trimming: 7 bases; J trimming: 5 bases; junction bases outside the gene matches: 7. The CDR3 is CASTSSGRLHEQYF. Written as DNA, the CDR3 is TGTGCCAGCACCTCTAGCGGGAGGCTTCACGAGCAGTACTTC.

Worth noting for this clonotype: Since a much larger clone is just one base distant, this may be a read error. The gene calls are TRBV5-1 and TRBJ1-3; 7 bases match TRBD1. The CDR3 consists of 17 residues. Germline CDR1 is SGHRS and CDR2 is YFSETQ. The CDR3 DNA reads TGCGCCGGCAGCCAGGGACAGACTACCTACTCTGGAAACACCATATATTTT. This encodes CAGSQGQTTYSGNTIYF.

This clonotype was recorded only once. The rearrangement links TRBV5-1 to TRBJ2-3, with unresolved D. Deletions cut 1 base from V and 2 bases from J, with 14 bases between. This CDR3 is built from 16 residues. Germline loops: CDR1 SGHRS, CDR2 YFSETQ. CDR3 nucleotides: TGCGCCAGCAGCTTGCCGGATAGCAGAGCCACAGATACGCAGTATTTT. Its translation is CASSLPDSRATDTQYF.

This clonotype was counted between two and nine times. V is TRBV27 and J is TRBJ1-6, with D hard to call. V shed 6 bases and J shed 1 base, with 4 bases lying between them. Germline lookup yields CDR1 MNHEY and CDR2 SMNVEV (reference sequence). This CDR3 region has 13 residues. The CDR3 nucleotides are TGTGCCAGCAGATCGTCCTATAATTCACCCCTCCACTTT. It specifies CASRSSYNSPLHF.

The table lists this clonotype with a count of one. A read error is possible here, since a much larger clone lies one base away. This rearrangement joins TRBV5-1 to TRBJ2-1; TRBD1 is a possible D gene (6 bases). V was shortened by 1 base and J by 4 bases, with 12 bases between the two germline ends. In germline, CDR1 is SGHRS, CDR2 YFSETQ. The CDR3 has 15 residues. The CDR3 reads CASSLTGFGYNEQFF. The CDR3 nucleotides read TGCGCCAGCAGCTTGACAGGGTTTGGGTACAATGAGCAGTTCTTC.

This clonotype has just a few counts. The chain carries TRBV20-1 and TRBJ2-3; possibly TRBD2 for D (5 bases). The V gene lost 3 bases and the J gene lost 0 bases, with 13 bases spanning the gap. This CDR3 has 15 amino acids. Germline V lookup: CDR1 DFQATT, CDR2 SNEGSKA (reference sequence). For the CDR3, the DNA is TGCAGTGCTAGCAAAATTCCGGGGAGCACAGATACGCAGTATTTT. This gives the protein CSASKIPGSTDTQYF.

This clonotype was detected many times. The J gene is TRBJ1-4, the V gene TRBV20-1; D is possibly TRBD1 (6 bases). The CDR3 has 14 residues. Trimming took 4 bases from V and 7 from J, leaving 16 bases between them. Germline CDR1 is DFQATT and CDR2 is SNEGSKA (reference sequence). CDR3 loop: CSATRSGGSEKLFF. The CDR3 DNA reads as TGCAGTGCTACGCGTTCGGGGGGCTCTGAAAAACTGTTTTTT.

The CDR3 sequence: CASTLTTSTGELFF. The CDR3 DNA is TGCGCCAGTACTCTGACAACGAGCACCGGGGAGCTGTTTTTT. This rearrangement joins TRBV10-2 to TRBJ2-2; the D is unclear. V gave up 9 bases and J gave up 4 bases, with 15 bases separating them. Germline CDR1 is WSHSY and CDR2 is SAAADI. The CDR3 consists of 14 residues.

This clonotype appeared many times. The chain recombines TRBV3-1 with TRBJ2-1; a weak D match, TRBD2 (6 bases). This CDR3 contains 13 residues. Trimming left V 2 bases short and J 6 bases short, with 8 bases between. CDR1 and CDR2 from the germline V gene are LGHDT and YNNKEL (reference sequence). The CDR3 DNA reads as TGTGCCAGCAGCCAAACTAGCAGCAATGAGCAGTTCTTC. Encoded protein: CASSQTSSNEQFF.

About this clonotype itself: A much more abundant neighbour one base away suggests this may be a read error. The CDR3 carries no conserved terminal phenylalanine or tryptophan, so it likely arises from a read error. The rearrangement uses TRBV20-1 and TRBJ2-5; TRBD1 agrees at 8 bases. Germline V gene lookup returns CDR1 DFQATT and CDR2 SNEGSKA (reference sequence). After removal of 4 bases from V and 3 bases from J, the junction contained 1 base not matched to a gene. CDR3 length: 12 amino acids. The CDR3 nucleotides read TGCAGTGCTAACAGGGGGGAAGAGACCCAGTACCTC. It specifies CSANRGEETQYL.

V gene TRBV2 combines with J gene TRBJ1-5; no reliable D call. CDR1 is SNHLY, CDR2 FYNNEI, per germline. The ends were cut back, 7 bases at V and 3 bases at J, with 13 bases in the middle. CDR3 length equals 14 residues. CDR3 nucleotide sequence: TGTGCCAGCACTTTGGACGGGTACAATCAGCCCCAGCATTTT. Translating it yields CASTLDGYNQPQHF.

This clonotype has just a few counts. CDR3 nucleotides: TGTGCCAGCAGCTTGTGGGACTACGAGCAGTACTTC. Protein sequence: CASSLWDYEQYF. The genes are TRBV5-8 and TRBJ2-7; D is unclear. This CDR3 is 12 amino acids long. V lost 1 base to trimming and J lost 3 bases, with 5 bases between them. Per the germline V gene, CDR1 is SGHTS and CDR2 is YDEGEE.

This chain uses TRBV4-2 with TRBJ2-3; TRBD2 matches at 13 bases. After removal of 0 bases from V and 5 bases from J, the junction contained 2 bases not matched to a gene. The CDR3 loop spans 16 amino acids. Per germline, CDR1 LGHNA and CDR2 YNFKEQ. The CDR3 loop is CASSQELAGGRDTQYF. The CDR3 DNA follows: TGTGCCAGCAGCCAAGAACTAGCGGGGGGGCGAGATACGCAGTATTTT.

The chain couples TRBV5-1 to TRBJ1-5, with 9 bases lining up with TRBD1. V lost 4 bases and J lost 3; bases outside the gene matches: 5. From germline, CDR1 is SGHRS and CDR2 YFSETQ. The CDR3 has 15 amino acids. CDR3: CASSIGTGPNQPQHF. DNA of the CDR3: TGCGCCAGCAGCATTGGGACAGGGCCCAATCAGCCCCAGCATTTT.